This T cell receptor (beta chain) was profiled in a study of blood T cell repertoires in COVID-19. This clone was recorded once. V lost 3 bases to trimming and J lost 4 bases; unmatched junction nucleotides: 14. From germline, CDR1 is SGHNT and CDR2 YENEEA. The CDR3 consists of 18 residues. The repertoire was sequenced with immunoSEQ multiplex PCR; TCRdb's copy has only in-frame clones and lacks some. The table has 250,000 to 300,000 clones, 70% to 90% seen once. This sequence joins TRBV11-3 and TRBJ2-5; 10 bases agree with TRBD2. The sample consisted of peripheral blood. The source of this sequence is a woman aged 40-49 years who had recovered from COVID-19. In DNA, the CDR3 is TGTGCCAGCAGCTTGGGGTTAGCGGGAGGCCACTCCCCAGAGACCCAGTACTTC. It codes for CASSLGLAGGHSPETQYF.